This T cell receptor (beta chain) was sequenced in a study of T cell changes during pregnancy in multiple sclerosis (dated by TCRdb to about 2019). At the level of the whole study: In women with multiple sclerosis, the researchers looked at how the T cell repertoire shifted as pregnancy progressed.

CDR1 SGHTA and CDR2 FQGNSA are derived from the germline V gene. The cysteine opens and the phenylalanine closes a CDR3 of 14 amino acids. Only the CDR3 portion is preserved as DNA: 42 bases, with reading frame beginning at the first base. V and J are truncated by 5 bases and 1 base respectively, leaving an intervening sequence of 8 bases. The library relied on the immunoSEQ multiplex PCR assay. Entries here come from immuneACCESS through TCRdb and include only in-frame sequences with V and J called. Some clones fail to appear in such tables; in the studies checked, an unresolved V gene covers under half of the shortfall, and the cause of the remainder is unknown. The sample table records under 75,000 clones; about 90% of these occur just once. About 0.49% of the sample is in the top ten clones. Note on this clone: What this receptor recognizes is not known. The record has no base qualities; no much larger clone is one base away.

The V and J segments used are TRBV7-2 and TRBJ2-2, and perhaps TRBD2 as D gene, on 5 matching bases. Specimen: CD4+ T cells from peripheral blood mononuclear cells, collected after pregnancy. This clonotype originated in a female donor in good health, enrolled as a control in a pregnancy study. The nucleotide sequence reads TGTGCCAGCAGCCGGGAAGTGAACACCGGGGAGCTGTTTTTT. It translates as CASSREVNTGELFF.